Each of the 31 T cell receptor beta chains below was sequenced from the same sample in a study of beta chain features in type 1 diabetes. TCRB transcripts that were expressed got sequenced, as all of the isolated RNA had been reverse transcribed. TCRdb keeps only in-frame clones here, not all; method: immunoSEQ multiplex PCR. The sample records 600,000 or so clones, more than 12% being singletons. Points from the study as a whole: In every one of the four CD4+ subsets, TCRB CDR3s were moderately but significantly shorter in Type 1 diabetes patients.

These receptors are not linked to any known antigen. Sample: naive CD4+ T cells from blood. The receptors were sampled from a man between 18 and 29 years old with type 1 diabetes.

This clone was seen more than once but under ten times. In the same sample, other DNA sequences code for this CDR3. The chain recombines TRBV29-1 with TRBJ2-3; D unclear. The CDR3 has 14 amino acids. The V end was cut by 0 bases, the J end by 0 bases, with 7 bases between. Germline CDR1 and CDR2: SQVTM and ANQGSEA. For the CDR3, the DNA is TGCAGCGTTGAAGACCGCACAAGCACAGATACGCAGTATTTT. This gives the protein CSVEDRTSTDTQYF.

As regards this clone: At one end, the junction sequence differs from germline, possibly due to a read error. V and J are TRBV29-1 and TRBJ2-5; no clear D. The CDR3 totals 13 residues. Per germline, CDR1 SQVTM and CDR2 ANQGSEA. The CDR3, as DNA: TGCAGCGTTGAAAGCGTGGTAGTAGAGGCCCAGTACTTC. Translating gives CSVESVVVEAQYF.

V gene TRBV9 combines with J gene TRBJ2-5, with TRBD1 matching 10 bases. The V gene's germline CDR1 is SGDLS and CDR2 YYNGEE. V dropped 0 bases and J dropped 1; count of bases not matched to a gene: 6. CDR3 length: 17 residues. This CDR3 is CASSVAIGTGVQETQYF. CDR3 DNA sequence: TGTGCCAGCAGCGTAGCCATAGGGACAGGGGTCCAAGAGACCCAGTACTTC.

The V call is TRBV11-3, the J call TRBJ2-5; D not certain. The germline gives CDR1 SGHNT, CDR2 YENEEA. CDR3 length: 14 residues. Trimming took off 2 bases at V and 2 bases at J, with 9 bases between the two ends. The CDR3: CASSLNTRQETQYF. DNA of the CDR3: TGTGCCAGCAGCTTAAACACCCGTCAAGAGACCCAGTACTTC.

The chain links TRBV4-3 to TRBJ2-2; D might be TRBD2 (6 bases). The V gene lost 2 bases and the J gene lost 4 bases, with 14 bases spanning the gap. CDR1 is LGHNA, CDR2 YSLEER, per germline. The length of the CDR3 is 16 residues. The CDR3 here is CASSQNSGLPTGELFF. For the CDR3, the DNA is TGCGCCAGCAGCCAAAACTCGGGACTCCCCACCGGGGAGCTGTTTTTT.

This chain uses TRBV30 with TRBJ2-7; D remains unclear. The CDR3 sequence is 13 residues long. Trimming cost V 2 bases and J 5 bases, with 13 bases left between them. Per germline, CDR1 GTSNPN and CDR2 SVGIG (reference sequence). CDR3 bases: TGTGCCTGGAGTAAAGTTGTGCGGAACGAGCAGTACTTC. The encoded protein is CAWSKVVRNEQYF.

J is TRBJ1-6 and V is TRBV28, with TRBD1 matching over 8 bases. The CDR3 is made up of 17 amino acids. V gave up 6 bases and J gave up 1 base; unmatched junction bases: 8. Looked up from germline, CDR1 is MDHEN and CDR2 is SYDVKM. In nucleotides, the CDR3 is TGTGCCAGCAGGGCGGACAGGGTTGGTTCCTATAATTCACCCCTCCACTTT. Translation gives CASRADRVGSYNSPLHF.

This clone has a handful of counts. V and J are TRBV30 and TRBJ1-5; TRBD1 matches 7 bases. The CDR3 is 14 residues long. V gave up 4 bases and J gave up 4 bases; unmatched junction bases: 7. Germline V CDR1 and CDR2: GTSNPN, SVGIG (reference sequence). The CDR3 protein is CAWTLGTVNQPQHF. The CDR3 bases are TGTGCCTGGACCCTAGGGACAGTTAATCAGCCCCAGCATTTT. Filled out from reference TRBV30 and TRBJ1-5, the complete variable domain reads SQTIHQWPATLVQPVGSPLSLECTVEGTSNPNLYWYRQAAGRGLQLLFYSVGIGQISSEVPQNLSASRPQDRQFILSSKKLLLSDSGFYLCAWTLGTVNQPQHFGDGTRLSIL.

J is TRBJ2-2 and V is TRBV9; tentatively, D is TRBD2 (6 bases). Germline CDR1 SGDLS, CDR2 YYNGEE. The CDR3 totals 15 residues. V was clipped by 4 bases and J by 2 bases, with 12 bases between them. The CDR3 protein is CASSSRTINTGELFF. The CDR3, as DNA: TGTGCCAGCAGCTCCCGGACTATCAACACCGGGGAGCTGTTTTTT. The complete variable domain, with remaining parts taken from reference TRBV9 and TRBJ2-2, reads DSGVTQTPKHLITATGQRVTLRCSPRSGDLSVYWYQQSLDQGLQFLIQYYNGEERAKGNILERFSAQQFPDLHSELNLSSLELGDSALYFCASSSRTINTGELFFGEGSRLTVL.

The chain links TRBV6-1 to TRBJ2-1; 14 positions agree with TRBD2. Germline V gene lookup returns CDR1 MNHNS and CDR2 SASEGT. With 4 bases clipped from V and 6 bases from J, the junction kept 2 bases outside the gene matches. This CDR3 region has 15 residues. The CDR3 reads CASSGGLAGVNEQFF. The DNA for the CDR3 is TGTGCCAGCAGTGGGGGACTAGCGGGAGTCAATGAGCAGTTCTTC.

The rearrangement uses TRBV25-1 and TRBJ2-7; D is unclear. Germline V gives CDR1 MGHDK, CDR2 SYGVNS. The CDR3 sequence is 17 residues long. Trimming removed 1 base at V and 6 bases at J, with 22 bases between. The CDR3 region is CASSESPSTQQGLEQYF. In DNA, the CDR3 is TGTGCCAGCAGTGAATCCCCGTCTACTCAGCAAGGCCTCGAGCAGTACTTC.

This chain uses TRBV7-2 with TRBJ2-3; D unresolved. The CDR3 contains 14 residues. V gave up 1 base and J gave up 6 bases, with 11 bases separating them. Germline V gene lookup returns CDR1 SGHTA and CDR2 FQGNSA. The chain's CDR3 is CASSLDLRTDTQYF. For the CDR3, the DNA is TGTGCCAGCAGCTTAGATCTGCGGACGGATACGCAGTATTTT.

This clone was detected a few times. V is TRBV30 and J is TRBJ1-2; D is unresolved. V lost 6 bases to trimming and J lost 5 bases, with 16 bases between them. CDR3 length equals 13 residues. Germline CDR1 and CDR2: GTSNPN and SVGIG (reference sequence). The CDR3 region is CACPGRLRYGYTF. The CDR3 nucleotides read TGTGCCTGCCCGGGCAGGTTAAGATATGGCTACACCTTC.

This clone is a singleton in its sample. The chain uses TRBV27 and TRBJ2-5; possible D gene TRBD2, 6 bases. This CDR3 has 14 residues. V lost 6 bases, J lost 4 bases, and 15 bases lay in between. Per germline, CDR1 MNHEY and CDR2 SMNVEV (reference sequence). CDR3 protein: CASRVPGVPETQYF. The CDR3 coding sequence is TGTGCCAGCAGAGTTCCGGGGGTCCCAGAGACCCAGTACTTC.

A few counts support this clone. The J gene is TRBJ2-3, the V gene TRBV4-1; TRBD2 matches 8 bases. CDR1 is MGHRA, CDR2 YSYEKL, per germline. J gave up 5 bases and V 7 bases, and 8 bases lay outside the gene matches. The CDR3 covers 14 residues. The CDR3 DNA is TGCGCCAGCAACACGGGGGGGCCTAAAGATACGCAGTATTTT. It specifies CASNTGGPKDTQYF.

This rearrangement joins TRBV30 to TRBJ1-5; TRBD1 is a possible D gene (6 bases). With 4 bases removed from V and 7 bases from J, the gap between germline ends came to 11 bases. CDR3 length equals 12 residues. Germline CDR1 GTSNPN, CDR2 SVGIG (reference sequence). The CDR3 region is CAWNVQGQPQHF. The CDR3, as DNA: TGTGCCTGGAATGTACAGGGCCAGCCCCAGCATTTT.

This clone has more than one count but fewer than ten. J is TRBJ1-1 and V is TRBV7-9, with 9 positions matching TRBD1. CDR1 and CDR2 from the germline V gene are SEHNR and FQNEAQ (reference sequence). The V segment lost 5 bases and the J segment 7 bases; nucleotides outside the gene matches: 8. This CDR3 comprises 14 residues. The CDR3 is CASSEQGAEGEAFF. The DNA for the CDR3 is TGTGCCAGCAGCGAACAGGGGGCGGAAGGTGAAGCTTTCTTT.

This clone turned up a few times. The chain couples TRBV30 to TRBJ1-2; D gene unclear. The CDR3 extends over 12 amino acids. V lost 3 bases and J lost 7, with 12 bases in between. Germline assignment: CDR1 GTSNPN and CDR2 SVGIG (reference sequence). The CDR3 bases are TGTGCCTGGAGCCAAGGATCTGGTGGCTACACCTTC. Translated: CAWSQGSGGYTF.

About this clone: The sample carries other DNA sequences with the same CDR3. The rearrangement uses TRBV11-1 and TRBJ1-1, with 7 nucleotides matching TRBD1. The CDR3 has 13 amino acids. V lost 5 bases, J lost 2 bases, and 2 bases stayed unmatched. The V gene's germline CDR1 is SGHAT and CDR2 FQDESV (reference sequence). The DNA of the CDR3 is TGTGCCAGCAGCCGACAGGGTAACACTGAAGCTTTCTTT. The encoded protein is CASSRQGNTEAFF.

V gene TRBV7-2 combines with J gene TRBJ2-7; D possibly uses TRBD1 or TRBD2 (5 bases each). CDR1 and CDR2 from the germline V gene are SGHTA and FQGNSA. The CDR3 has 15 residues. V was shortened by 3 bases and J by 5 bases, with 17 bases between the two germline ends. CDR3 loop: CASSFQGASSHEQYF. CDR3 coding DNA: TGTGCCAGCAGCTTTCAGGGAGCGTCTAGCCACGAGCAGTACTTC.

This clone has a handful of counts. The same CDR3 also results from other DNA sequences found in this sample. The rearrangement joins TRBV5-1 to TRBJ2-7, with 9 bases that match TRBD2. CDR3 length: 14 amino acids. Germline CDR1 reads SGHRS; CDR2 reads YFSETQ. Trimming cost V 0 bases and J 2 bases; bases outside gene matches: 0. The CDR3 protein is CASSLVAGAYEQYF. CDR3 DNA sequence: TGCGCCAGCAGCTTGGTAGCGGGGGCCTACGAGCAGTACTTC.

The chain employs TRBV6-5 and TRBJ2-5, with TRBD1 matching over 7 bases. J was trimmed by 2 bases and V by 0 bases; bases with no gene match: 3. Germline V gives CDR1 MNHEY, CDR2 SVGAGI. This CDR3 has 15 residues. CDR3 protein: CASSYSLQGQETQYF. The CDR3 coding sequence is TGTGCCAGCAGTTACTCCCTACAGGGGCAAGAGACCCAGTACTTC.

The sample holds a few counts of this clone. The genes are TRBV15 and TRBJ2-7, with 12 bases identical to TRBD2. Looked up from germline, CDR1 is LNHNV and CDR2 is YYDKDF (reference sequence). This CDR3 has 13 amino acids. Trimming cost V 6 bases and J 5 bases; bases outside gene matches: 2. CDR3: CATSLAGGDEQYF. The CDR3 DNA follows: TGTGCCACCAGTCTAGCGGGAGGGGACGAGCAGTACTTC.

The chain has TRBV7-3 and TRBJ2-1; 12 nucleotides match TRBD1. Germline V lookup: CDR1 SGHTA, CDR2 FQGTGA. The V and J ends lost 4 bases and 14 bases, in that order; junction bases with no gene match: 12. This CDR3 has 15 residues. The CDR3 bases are TGTGCCAGCAGCTCATCGGGACAGGGGGCCGGGAAGGAGTTCTTC. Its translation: CASSSSGQGAGKEFF.

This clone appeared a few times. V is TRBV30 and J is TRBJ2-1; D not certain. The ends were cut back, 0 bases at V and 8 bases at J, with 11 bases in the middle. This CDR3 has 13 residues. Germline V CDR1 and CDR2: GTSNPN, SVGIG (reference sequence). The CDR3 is CAWSVKGADEQFF. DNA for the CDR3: TGTGCCTGGAGTGTAAAGGGTGCGGATGAGCAGTTCTTC.

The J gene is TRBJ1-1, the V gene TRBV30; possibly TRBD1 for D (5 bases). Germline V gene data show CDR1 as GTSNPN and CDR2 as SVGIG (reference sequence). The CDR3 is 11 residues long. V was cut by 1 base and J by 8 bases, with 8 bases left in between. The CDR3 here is CAWSENREAFF. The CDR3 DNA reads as TGTGCCTGGAGTGAAAACAGGGAAGCTTTCTTT.

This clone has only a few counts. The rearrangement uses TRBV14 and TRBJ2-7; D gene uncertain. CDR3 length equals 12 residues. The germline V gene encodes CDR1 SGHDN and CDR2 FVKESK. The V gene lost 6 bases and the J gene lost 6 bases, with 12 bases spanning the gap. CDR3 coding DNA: TGTGCCAGCAGTGTCCAACCCGGCGAGCAGTACTTC. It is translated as CASSVQPGEQYF.

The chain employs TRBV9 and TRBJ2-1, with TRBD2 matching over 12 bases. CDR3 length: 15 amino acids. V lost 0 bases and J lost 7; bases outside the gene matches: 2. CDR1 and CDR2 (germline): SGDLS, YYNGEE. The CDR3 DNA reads TGTGCCAGCAGCGTAGCTAGCGGGGGGGCTAATGAGCAGTTCTTC. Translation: CASSVASGGANEQFF.

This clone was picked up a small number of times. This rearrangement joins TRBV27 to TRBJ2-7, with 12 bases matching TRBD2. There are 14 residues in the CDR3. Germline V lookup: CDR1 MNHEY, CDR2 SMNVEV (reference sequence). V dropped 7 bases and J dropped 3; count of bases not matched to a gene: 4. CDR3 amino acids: CASTRTSGIYEQYF. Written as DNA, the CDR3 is TGTGCCAGCACCCGGACTAGCGGGATCTACGAGCAGTACTTC.

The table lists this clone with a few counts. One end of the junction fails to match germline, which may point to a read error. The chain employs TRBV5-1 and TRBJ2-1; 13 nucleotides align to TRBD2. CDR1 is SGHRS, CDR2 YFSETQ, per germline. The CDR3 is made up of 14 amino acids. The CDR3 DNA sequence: TGCGCCAGCAGTACCGGGACTAGCGGGACCCCCCCCCTCTTC. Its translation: CASSTGTSGTPPLF.

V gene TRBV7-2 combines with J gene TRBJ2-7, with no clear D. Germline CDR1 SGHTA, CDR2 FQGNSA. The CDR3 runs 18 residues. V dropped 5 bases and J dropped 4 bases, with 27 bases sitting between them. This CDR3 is CASSLPSPPTLLTYEQYF. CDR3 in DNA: TGTGCCAGCAGCCTACCCTCACCTCCTACGCTGCTAACATACGAGCAGTACTTC.